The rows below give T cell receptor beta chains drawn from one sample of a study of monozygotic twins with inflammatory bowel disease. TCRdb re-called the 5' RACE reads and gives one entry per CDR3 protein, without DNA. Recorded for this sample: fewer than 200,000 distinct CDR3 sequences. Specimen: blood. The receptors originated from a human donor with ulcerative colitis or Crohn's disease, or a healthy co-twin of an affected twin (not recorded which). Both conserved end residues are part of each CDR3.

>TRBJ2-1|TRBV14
CASSLPGHYNEQFF
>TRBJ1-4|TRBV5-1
CASSWGERANEKLFF
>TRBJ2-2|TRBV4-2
CASSQDRQGSNTGELFF
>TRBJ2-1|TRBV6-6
CASSYLGLYNEQFF
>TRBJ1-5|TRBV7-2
CASSLVFAGAQHF
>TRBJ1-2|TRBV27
CASSPSRGFGYTF
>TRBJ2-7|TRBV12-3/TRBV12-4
CASSSQGTEQYF
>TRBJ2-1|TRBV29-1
CSVEDRTGVPLDEQFF
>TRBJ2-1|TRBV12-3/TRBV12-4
CASSSNRGGGTYNEQFF
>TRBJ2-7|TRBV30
CAWGSGQDYEQYF
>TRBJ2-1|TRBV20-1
CSAREQGGGSPYNEQFF